The source of this TCR beta chain is a study of T cells in localized non-small cell lung cancer. Study-wide findings and caveats: Density of T cells in blood, when higher, went with longer overall survival. For the top 100 tumor clones, a median around 61 also appeared in adjacent lung. Clonality peaked in uninvolved adjacent lung rather than tumor.

As to this clone: Its antigen is still unknown.

The table came from immunoSEQ multiplex PCR; TCRdb's copy has only in-frame clones and leaves some out. The table includes around 16,000 clones, around nine tenths detected once. The sequences come from peripheral blood, collected before any cancer treatment. This sequence was found in a female donor of 60 years or more with stage III squamous cell lung carcinoma.

The CDR3 sequence: CASSYSRNYNSPLHF. DNA for the CDR3: TGTGCCAGCAGTTACTCGCGTAACTATAATTCACCCCTCCACTTT. The J gene is TRBJ1-6, the V gene TRBV6-5; D is uncertain. V lost 0 bases and J 3 bases, leaving 6 bases between the germline ends. The CDR3 spans 15 residues. Germline-derived CDR1 and CDR2 are MNHEY and SVGAGI.